This T cell receptor (beta chain) stems from a study of T cells in Graves' hyperthyroidism and ophthalmopathy. Amplification targeted TCR beta CDR3 regions from RNA transcripts. First-round RT-PCR with HTBI primers amplified the TCR CDR3 region. TCRdb ran MiXCR on the multiplex PCR reads and lists one entry per CDR3 protein. The profile shows roughly 380,000 distinct CDR3 sequences, 13% of them singletons. Findings of the study overall: A model built on 13 V-J features separated ophthalmopathy from stable hyperthyroidism.

Newly diagnosed hyperthyroidism patients aged 18 to 65 years had disease lasting under 2 months. Uncontrolled infection, other autoimmune disease, pregnancy or lactation excluded patients. This clonotype was observed at least ten times. Its specificity is unknown. CDR1 and CDR2 from the germline V gene are SGHVS and FNYEAQ. The V gene lost 1 base and the J gene lost 8 bases, with 12 bases spanning the gap. CDR3 length: 14 residues. Sequencing used blood. The gene calls are TRBV7-6 and TRBJ2-1, with unresolved D. This TCR derives from a young man with Graves' hyperthyroidism that later progressed to Graves' ophthalmopathy. The CDR3 nucleotides read TGTGCCAGCAGCTTAGGGGCCGCCGGCGATGAGCAGTTCTTC. It codes for CASSLGAAGDEQFF.